The entry that follows covers one T cell receptor beta chain sequence. TCRdb's table, derived via immunoSEQ multiplex PCR, lists solely in-frame clones and lacks some. The sample lists 72,000 or so clones; 90% to 95% were seen once. These data originate in a study of shared T cell receptors in the human thymus. The CDR3 sequence is 15 residues long. The germline gives CDR1 SGHRS, CDR2 YFSETQ. V shed 4 bases and J 2 bases; nucleotides not matched to a gene: 6. The chain carries TRBV5-1 and TRBJ1-5, with TRBD1 identical over 7 bases. Sequenced: thymocytes. The receptor comes from a human donor. The CDR3 nucleotides are TGCGCCAGCAGCCCGACAGGGAGATGCAATCAGCCCCAGCATTTT. Protein: CASSPTGRCNQPQHF.